Below are 9 T cell receptor beta chains sequenced from a single sample in a study of blood T cell repertoires in COVID-19 (TCRdb year 2020). Receptor amplification or capture employed the immunoSEQ multiplex PCR assay. As stored in TCRdb, this immuneACCESS dataset retains in-frame rearrangements with V and J assigned. A fraction of the clones does not appear; measured against another copy, unresolved V genes explain less than half of the discrepancy, and the remainder lacks a known reason. The sample has about 150,000 clones on record, approximately 83% of them singletons. The top ten clones comprise 25% to 30% of the sample. Sequencing used peripheral blood. These receptors originate from a woman in her fifties or sixties with acute or convalescent COVID-19.

This chain links TRBV19 with TRBJ2-1; 7 positions agree with TRBD1. V lost 6 bases to trimming and J lost 5 bases; unmatched junction nucleotides: 7. Germline V gene sequence: CDR1 LNHDA, CDR2 SQIVND (reference sequence). CDR3 size: 14 residues. In DNA form, the CDR3 reads TGTGCCAGTAGGAAAGACAGGGCAAACAATGAGCAGTTCTTC. It translates to CASRKDRANNEQFF.

This sequence joins TRBV6-5 and TRBJ2-3, with 10 bases lining up with TRBD2. Germline V CDR1 and CDR2: MNHEY, SVGAGI. The CDR3 spans 14 residues. Losses at the gene ends were 6 bases for V and 6 bases for J; bases not matched to a gene: 6. CDR3 amino acids: CASSERGGRDTQYF. The CDR3 bases are TGTGCCAGCAGCGAGCGGGGGGGGCGGGATACGCAGTATTTT.

This clone is a singleton in its sample. The same CDR3 is also encoded by other DNA sequences in this sample. V is TRBV5-4 and J is TRBJ1-6, with D possibly TRBD1 on 5 matching bases. CDR1 is SGHNT, CDR2 YYREEE, per germline (reference sequence). V lost 1 base to trimming and J lost 4 bases, with 6 bases between them. The CDR3 length is 14 residues. The CDR3 loop is CASSLTGYNSPLHF. As DNA, the CDR3 is TGTGCCAGCAGCTTGACAGGATATAATTCACCCCTCCACTTT. The full variable domain, completed using reference TRBV5-4 and TRBJ1-6, is ETGVTQSPTHLIKTRGQQVTLRCSSQSGHNTVSWYQQALGQGPQFIFQYYREEENGRGNFPPRFSGLQFPNYSSELNVNALELDDSALYLCASSLTGYNSPLHFGNGTRLTVT.

The table lists this clone with a count of one. V usage is TRBV6-5 and J usage is TRBJ2-5, with a tentative D call TRBD2 (5 bases). The germline V and J ends were trimmed by 6 bases and 5 bases, with 10 bases remaining between them. Germline CDR1 MNHEY, CDR2 SVGAGI. The length of the CDR3 is 12 residues. CDR3 residues: CASSPRRETQYF. The DNA of the CDR3 is TGTGCCAGCAGCCCCAGGAGGGAGACCCAGTACTTC.

The V gene is TRBV6-1, the J gene TRBJ2-7; TRBD2 matches 7 bases. Germline values: CDR1 MNHNS, CDR2 SASEGT. V shed 0 bases, J shed 0 bases, and the junction held 2 bases outside the gene matches. This CDR3 spans 15 amino acids. The CDR3 loop reads CASSEAAGSSYEQYF. The CDR3 nucleotides are TGTGCCAGCAGTGAAGCAGCGGGGAGCTCCTACGAGCAGTACTTC.

The chain has TRBV14 and TRBJ1-2, with D uncertain. Trimming took off 1 base at V and 0 bases at J, with 6 bases between the two ends. This CDR3 has 14 amino acids. Per the germline V gene, CDR1 is SGHDN and CDR2 is FVKESK. CDR3 amino acids: CASSQVPANYGYTF. For the CDR3, the DNA is TGTGCCAGCAGCCAAGTTCCAGCTAACTATGGCTACACCTTC.

This clone has a single count. The chain is built from TRBV28 and TRBJ1-1, with TRBD1 matching over 9 bases. With 6 bases clipped from V and 7 bases from J, the junction kept 6 bases outside the gene matches. CDR3 length: 13 amino acids. Germline CDR1 is MDHEN and CDR2 is SYDVKM. The CDR3 coding sequence is TGTGCCAGCAGAGGGACAGGGTGGGGTGAAGCTTTCTTT. Protein product: CASRGTGWGEAFF. Complete variable domain (other parts from reference TRBV28 and TRBJ1-1): DVKVTQSSRYLVKRTGEKVFLECVQDMDHENMFWYRQDPGLGLRLIYFSYDVKMKEKGDIPEGYSVSREKKERFSLILESASTNQTSMYLCASRGTGWGEAFFGQGTRLTVV.

The chain uses TRBV4-1 and TRBJ2-5; D gene ambiguous. V was pared by 0 bases and J by 7 bases, with 9 bases between. From germline, CDR1 is MGHRA and CDR2 YSYEKL. The CDR3 runs to 13 residues. The CDR3 sequence is CASSQDYPGTQYF. The CDR3 nucleotides are TGCGCCAGCAGCCAAGATTACCCGGGGACCCAGTACTTC.

The rearrangement uses TRBV3-1 (or the pseudogene TRBV3-2) and TRBJ2-1, with D tentatively TRBD2 (6 bases). CDR3 length: 16 amino acids. The germline gives CDR1 LGHDT, CDR2 YNNKEL (reference sequence). Deletions cut 4 bases from V and 0 bases from J, with 13 bases between. The CDR3 region has the DNA TGTGCCAGCAGCCCCCTTGCGGGGAGCTCCTACAATGAGCAGTTCTTC. It translates to CASSPLAGSSYNEQFF.